These T cell receptor beta chains were read from a single sample in a study of identical twins. One entry per CDR3 protein, called by TCRdb with MiXCR from the 5' RACE reads. This table holds roughly 250,000 distinct CDR3 sequences, 6.5% to 9% found once. These data were likewise used in another study, on yellow fever vaccine responses in identical twins.

What was sequenced was CD8+ T cells sorted from blood. All receptors derive from a woman in her late teens or twenties in good health. Each CDR3 is given with its conserved first and last residue. The D gene is left open where the match is weak. Size tells how often a clone was seen (once, few, many) or the class of an expanded clone, and some rows leave it out.

V,D,size,J,DNA,CDR3
TRBV28,.,many,TRBJ1-1,TGTGCCAGCAGTCCGCCGGGAAAAGCTTTCTTT,CASSPPGKAFF
TRBV7-9,TRBD1,.,TRBJ2-7,TGTGCCAGCAGCCCCACGGGACAGGGGGCTTACGAGCAGTACTTC,CASSPTGQGAYEQYF
TRBV4-1,.,.,TRBJ2-7,TGCGCCAGCAGCCAAGTTCCAGGGGAATATTCCTACGAGCAGTACTTC,CASSQVPGEYSYEQYF
TRBV14,.,many,TRBJ2-1,TGTGCCAGCAGCCACTTCGACGGTCGCGGCTCGAGGGGAGAGCAGTTCTTC,CASSHFDGRGSRGEQFF
TRBV12-3/TRBV12-4,TRBD2,few,TRBJ2-1,TGTGCCAGCACGGGACTAGCGGGAGTGACCCAGTTCTTC,CASTGLAGVTQFF
TRBV6-1,.,few,TRBJ2-3,TGTGCCAGCAGTGATTGGTCAGGGGCAATTAGCACAGATACGCAGTATTTT,CASSDWSGAISTDTQYF
TRBV5-6,.,.,TRBJ2-3,TGTGCCAGCAGCACCCTCACAGATACGCAGTATTTT,CASSTLTDTQYF
TRBV11-2,.,few,TRBJ1-3,TGTGCCAGCAGCTGGCGAACCGGGACTCATGGAAACACCATATATTTT,CASSWRTGTHGNTIYF
TRBV19,TRBD2,.,TRBJ2-5,TGTGCCAGTAAGGCTAGCGGACTCATTGAAGAGACCCAGTACTTC,CASKASGLIEETQYF
TRBV6-5,.,few,TRBJ1-4,TGTGCCAGCAGTTACATTTCGGGCTCGGGGGAAAAACTGTTTTTT,CASSYISGSGEKLFF
TRBV7-6,TRBD2,few,TRBJ2-7,TGTGCCAGCAGCTTAGGTCTAGCGGGGCCCCGGAGCGAGCAGTACTTC,CASSLGLAGPRSEQYF
TRBV12-3/TRBV12-4,.,.,TRBJ1-2,TGTGCCAGCAGCCCCGGGCCCGGGACCAACTATGGCTACACCTTC,CASSPGPGTNYGYTF
TRBV5-1,.,few,TRBJ2-2,TGCGCCAGCAGCTTGGAGATAGGAACCGGGGAGCTGTTTTTT,CASSLEIGTGELFF
TRBV20-1,.,.,TRBJ2-2,TGCAGTGCTCAGGGGACCGGGGAGCTGTTTTTT,CSAQGTGELFF
TRBV19,TRBD1,.,TRBJ1-5,TGTGCCAGTCATACAGGGGATAGCAATCAGCCCCAGCATTTT,CASHTGDSNQPQHF
TRBV2,.,few,TRBJ1-3,TGTGCCAGCAGTGATCCGGGGGTTACTGGAAACACCATATATTTT,CASSDPGVTGNTIYF
TRBV5-1,.,.,TRBJ2-1,TGCGCCAGCAGCCCGGGACGGAGCTCCTACAATGAGCAGTTCTTC,CASSPGRSSYNEQFF
TRBV9,TRBD2,many,TRBJ2-3,TGTGCCAGCAGCGTAGGGGAGGGGACCCCGCAGTATTTT,CASSVGEGTPQYF
TRBV29-1,TRBD1,.,TRBJ1-3,TGCAGCGTTGAAGACCGGGGTTGGGAGCAGGGACAGGGAGCTGGAAACACCATATATTTT,CSVEDRGWEQGQGAGNTIYF
TRBV20-1,TRBD1,few,TRBJ2-1,TGCAGTGCCTCGGGACAGAGCTCCTACAATGAGCAGTTCTTC,CSASGQSSYNEQFF
TRBV27,.,few,TRBJ2-1,TGTGCCAGCAGTTTGACAACGGAACGGGATGAGCAGTTCTTC,CASSLTTERDEQFF
TRBV7-8,TRBD2,.,TRBJ2-1,TGTGCCAGCAGCTTGGCCGGGAGGTTAGCGGGAAATGAGCAGTTCTTC,CASSLAGRLAGNEQFF
TRBV4-1,.,.,TRBJ2-3,TGCGCCAGCAGCCCCTTGGGGCAGGCCGGCACAGATACGCAGTATTTT,CASSPLGQAGTDTQYF
TRBV29-1,TRBD1,many,TRBJ2-1,TGCAGCGTTGACCAGGGGGATGAGCAGTTCTTC,CSVDQGDEQFF
TRBV20-1,.,.,TRBJ1-3,TGCAGCGCTAGAGATCCGAACAGTAGGATTGCCGGAAACACCATATATTTT,CSARDPNSRIAGNTIYF
TRBV6-1,TRBD2,.,TRBJ2-1,TGTGCCAGCAGGCTAGCGGGTCCTTCCTACAATGAGCAGTTCTTC,CASRLAGPSYNEQFF
TRBV7-6,TRBD1,many,TRBJ1-1,TGTGCCAGCAGCCCAGACCCAGGACAGGCAGTGAACACTGAAGCTTTCTTT,CASSPDPGQAVNTEAFF
TRBV15,.,many,TRBJ1-4,TGTGCCACCAGCAGAGATCGAGGGGCCGAAAAACTGTTTTTT,CATSRDRGAEKLFF
TRBV5-6,TRBD2,few,TRBJ2-4,TGTGCCAGGAGTATTAGCGGGGGGGCTACCCTAATAGCCAAAAACATTCAGTACTTC,CARSISGGATLIAKNIQYF
TRBV28,.,many,TRBJ1-1,TGTGCCAGCAGTTTCAGTGGGGTCACTGAAGCTTTCTTT,CASSFSGVTEAFF
TRBV7-9,.,many,TRBJ2-2,TGTGCCAGCAGCTTAAGGACGACCGGGGAGCTGTTTTTT,CASSLRTTGELFF
TRBV3-1,.,many,TRBJ2-5,TGTGCCAGCAGCCTCGGACCGGGACTCCAAGAGACCCAGTACTTC,CASSLGPGLQETQYF
TRBV7-9,.,many,TRBJ2-1,TGTGCCAGCAGCGGAGGGCTAAACAATGAGCAGTTCTTC,CASSGGLNNEQFF
TRBV7-8,.,.,TRBJ2-7,TGTGCCACCCAGAGTCCCTACGAGCAGTACTTC,CATQSPYEQYF
TRBV5-4,TRBD2,.,TRBJ2-5,TGTGCCAGCAGCTTGGAGACTAGCGGGTTATTCCAAGAGACCCAGTACTTC,CASSLETSGLFQETQYF
TRBV7-9,TRBD1,many,TRBJ2-3,TGTGCCATCCAGGGGGCTGTCCCAGATACGCAGTATTTT,CAIQGAVPDTQYF
TRBV11-2,.,few,TRBJ2-7,TGTGCCAGCAGCTTAGTACCCGATGCCTACGAGCAGTACTTC,CASSLVPDAYEQYF